A single sample gave rise to the 18 T cell receptor beta chains below, sequenced in a study of T-cell reconstitution after alpha-beta-depleted transplantation in children. Researchers prepared the TCRbeta library using unique molecular identifiers, the study reports. TCRdb independently ran MiXCR on the PCR reads; one entry per CDR3 protein. The table shows 600,000 to 700,000 distinct CDR3 sequences, with 16% occurring only once. The starting material was PBMCs from the stem cell graft donor, obtained from the stem cell graft. These receptors originate from a human donor who donated a stem cell graft to a child with acute myeloid leukemia.

This clonotype was picked up a small number of times. V is TRBV5-6 and J is TRBJ2-1; possible D gene TRBD2, 5 bases. CDR3 length: 14 residues. The germline gives CDR1 SGHDT, CDR2 YYEEEE. V lost 3 bases, J lost 5 bases, and 12 bases lay in between. CDR3 protein: CASSYNLGDNEQFF. CDR3 coding DNA: TGTGCCAGCAGCTATAATCTCGGGGACAATGAGCAGTTCTTC.

This clonotype has only a few counts. The rearrangement joins TRBV10-2 to TRBJ2-7; D ambiguous. Germline V lookup: CDR1 WSHSY, CDR2 SAAADI. V shed 6 bases and J shed 0 bases, with 12 bases lying between them. CDR3 length equals 14 residues. DNA of the CDR3: TGCGCCAGCAGCGTCCCCCTGTTCTCCTACGAGCAGTACTTC. Translating it yields CASSVPLFSYEQYF.

The chain couples TRBV18 to TRBJ1-2, with 7 bases aligning to TRBD1. V shed 1 base, J shed 2 bases, and the junction held 1 base outside the gene matches. CDR1 is KGHSH, CDR2 LQKENI, per germline. The CDR3 runs 14 residues. DNA of the CDR3: TGTGCCAGCTCACCACGGGGACAGAACTATGGCTACACCTTC. It encodes CASSPRGQNYGYTF.

This chain uses TRBV12-3 or TRBV12-4 with TRBJ1-1; 7 nucleotides agree with TRBD1. The CDR3 consists of 14 residues. The trim removed 3 bases at V and 4 bases at J, leaving 5 bases unmatched. CDR3 nucleotide sequence: TGTGCCAGCAGTTTTACAGGGGCTAGCACTGAAGCTTTCTTT. It encodes CASSFTGASTEAFF.

This clonotype has a count of ten or more. The chain recombines TRBV7-7 with TRBJ2-1, with 8 bases fitting TRBD2. The CDR3 totals 12 residues. The germline CDR1 and CDR2 sequences are SSHAT and FNYEAQ (reference sequence). The trim removed 5 bases at V and 10 bases at J, leaving 4 bases unmatched. CDR3 nucleotide sequence: TGTGCCAGCAGCCCCCGACTAGCGGAGCAGTTCTTC. This sequence encodes CASSPRLAEQFF.

This clonotype was counted ten times or more. Mismatch with germline at one junction end may stem from a read error. The chain joins TRBV20-1 to TRBJ2-5; 7 bases agree with TRBD1. In germline, CDR1 is DFQATT, CDR2 SNEGSKA (reference sequence). The CDR3 loop spans 11 amino acids. CDR3 nucleotides: TGCAGCGCTAGGACAGGAGAGACCCAGTACTTC. This codes for CSARTGETQYF.

This clonotype was picked up many times. The chain has TRBV6-5 and TRBJ2-1, with D tentatively TRBD2 (5 bases). The CDR3 loop spans 15 amino acids. Germline V gives CDR1 MNHEY, CDR2 SVGAGI. Trimming took 2 bases from V and 6 from J, leaving 14 bases between them. Here the CDR3 DNA reads TGTGCCAGCAGTTACCCCCGAGCTGAGGGCAATGAGCAGTTCTTC. It codes for CASSYPRAEGNEQFF.

Turning to this clonotype: One end of the junction varies from germline; a read error may be responsible. This rearrangement joins TRBV24-1 to TRBJ2-1; maybe TRBD2 (6 bases). CDR1 and CDR2 (germline): KGHDR, SFDVKD. This CDR3 is 11 amino acids long. CDR3 sequence: CATSEGTEQCF. The CDR3 bases are TGTGCCACCAGTGAAGGGACTGAGCAGTGCTTC.

This clonotype was detected ten times or more. The chain combines TRBV20-1 with TRBJ1-1; weak D call: TRBD1 (6 bases). Germline V gives CDR1 DFQATT, CDR2 SNEGSKA (reference sequence). Trimming shortened V by 6 bases and J by 0 bases, and 14 bases separated the two germline ends. This CDR3 is built from 14 residues. CDR3 sequence (DNA): TGCAGTGCAACAATTGACAGGCTGAACACTGAAGCTTTCTTT. Translation gives CSATIDRLNTEAFF.

Comment on this clonotype: With a much larger clone just one base away, this may be a read error. This chain uses TRBV20-1 with TRBJ2-3; 9 bases map to TRBD2. CDR1 DFQATT and CDR2 SNEGSKA come from the germline V gene (reference sequence). The CDR3 contains 16 residues. The CDR3 DNA sequence: TGCATTGCTCTTTCGAGCGGGGGGCCCGGCACAGATACGCAGTATTTT. Protein sequence: CIALSSGGPGTDTQYF.

This clonotype was picked up many times. The CDR3 DNA sequence: TGCAGTGCTCGACAGGGGATCCTCTACGAGCAGTACTTC. Its protein is CSARQGILYEQYF. The chain recombines TRBV20-1 with TRBJ2-7, with TRBD1 matching 8 bases. The V gene end was trimmed by 5 bases and the J gene end by 3 bases; junction bases not matched to a gene: 6. The CDR3 is 13 amino acids. Per germline, CDR1 DFQATT and CDR2 SNEGSKA (reference sequence).

V usage is TRBV18 and J usage is TRBJ2-7; D perhaps matches TRBD1 (6 bases). The V and J ends lost 3 bases and 6 bases respectively, with 12 bases between them. This CDR3 is 13 amino acids long. Germline CDR1 reads KGHSH; CDR2 reads LQKENI. Here the CDR3 DNA reads TGTGCCAGCTCACCTTTACAGGGTCGCGAGCAGTACGTC. Amino acid sequence: CASSPLQGREQYV.

This clonotype was seen repeatedly, ten times or more. DNA of the CDR3: TGCAGTGCCCAGACTTCCGGTAGAGATCAGCCCCAGCATTTT. Encoded protein: CSAQTSGRDQPQHF. The chain joins TRBV20-1 to TRBJ1-5; D remains ambiguous. The CDR3 is made up of 14 amino acids. Germline V gives CDR1 DFQATT, CDR2 SNEGSKA (reference sequence). V dropped 6 bases and J dropped 5 bases, with 17 bases sitting between them.

This chain connects TRBV7-2 to TRBJ1-1, with D hard to call. The CDR3 consists of 12 residues. V lost 8 bases and J lost 1, with 8 bases in between. Germline V gene sequence: CDR1 SGHTA, CDR2 FQGNSA. The CDR3 DNA reads TGTGCCAGCGGACTACCGAACACTGAAGCTTTCTTT. It translates to CASGLPNTEAFF. Full variable domain (remainder filled in from reference TRBV7-2 and TRBJ1-1): GAGVSQSPSNKVTEKGKDVELRCDPISGHTALYWYRQSLGQGLEFLIYFQGNSAPDKSGLPSDRFSAERTGGSVSTLTIQRTQQEDSAVYLCASGLPNTEAFFGQGTRLTVV.

The V gene is TRBV20-1, the J gene TRBJ2-3; D is undetermined. V lost 3 bases and J lost 4, with 14 bases in between. CDR1 and CDR2 from the germline V gene are DFQATT and SNEGSKA (reference sequence). This CDR3 has 14 amino acids. In nucleotides, the CDR3 is TGCAGTGCTAGGGGTGGACGCAACTCAGATACGCAGTATTTT. Its protein is CSARGGRNSDTQYF.

The rearrangement links TRBV7-9 to TRBJ2-3; 10 bases fit TRBD2. Per germline, CDR1 SEHNR and CDR2 FQNEAQ (reference sequence). J was trimmed by 1 base and V by 2 bases; bases with no gene match: 3. The CDR3 consists of 16 residues. Written as DNA, the CDR3 is TGTGCCAGCAGCTTAATGAGCGGGGGGGGCACAGATACGCAGTATTTT. It is translated as CASSLMSGGGTDTQYF.

This clonotype was seen a handful of times. The chain recombines TRBV6-5 with TRBJ2-5; D might be TRBD2 (5 bases). Germline-derived CDR1 and CDR2 are MNHEY and SVGAGI. The CDR3 is made up of 16 amino acids. V was cut by 0 bases and J by 1 base, with 12 bases left in between. For the CDR3, the DNA is TGTGCCAGCAGTTACTCAGGGCGGGCCCGCCAAGAGACCCAGTACTTC. As protein: CASSYSGRARQETQYF.

This clonotype was counted many times. The gene calls are TRBV29-1 and TRBJ2-1; weak D call: TRBD2 (5 bases). The germline gives CDR1 SQVTM, CDR2 ANQGSEA. CDR3 size: 10 residues. V lost 4 bases, J lost 7 bases, and 5 bases lay in between. CDR3 amino acids: CSVAGNEQFF. The CDR3 DNA sequence: TGCAGCGTTGCGGGGAATGAGCAGTTCTTC.